One and the same sample provided the 14 T cell receptor beta chains below, sequenced in a study of T cell responses to AZD1222 COVID-19 vaccine. The protocol was immunoSEQ multiplex PCR, while the TCRdb copy is restricted to in-frame clones and leaves out a portion. The table lists 250,000 to 300,000 clones, approximately 94% of them singletons. Source: peripheral blood, taken 28 days after the second AZD1222 dose. Receptors originate from an adult who received the AZD1222 COVID-19 vaccine.

This clone was seen a single time. The chain couples TRBV28 to TRBJ1-2; 10 bases agree with TRBD1. The CDR3 sequence is 17 residues long. The V and J ends lost 2 bases and 4 bases, in that order; junction bases with no gene match: 10. Germline CDR1 MDHEN, CDR2 SYDVKM. The CDR3, as DNA: TGTGCCAGCAGTTTACGGGACAGGGGAGAATCCGGCTATGGCTACACCTTC. Encoded protein: CASSLRDRGESGYGYTF.

This chain uses TRBV29-1 with TRBJ2-3, with TRBD1 matching over 11 bases. With V trimmed by 5 bases and J by 1 base, 5 bases remained unmatched. The CDR3 spans 15 residues. CDR1 is SQVTM, CDR2 ANQGSEA, per germline. The CDR3 sequence: CSVRTGGRGTDTQYF. The CDR3 nucleotides read TGCAGCGTTCGGACAGGGGGCCGGGGCACAGATACGCAGTATTTT.

The rearrangement links TRBV5-4 to TRBJ2-2; 16 nucleotides align to TRBD2. This CDR3 contains 16 residues. V gave up 4 bases and J gave up 10 bases; unmatched junction bases: 7. Germline V gives CDR1 SGHNT, CDR2 YYREEE (reference sequence). CDR3 sequence (DNA): TGTGCCAGCAGCGCTGGGACTAGCGGGGGGGCTGTGGAGCTGTTTTTT. Its translation is CASSAGTSGGAVELFF.

V usage is TRBV5-6 and J usage is TRBJ2-7; 7 positions agree with TRBD2. Germline V gene lookup returns CDR1 SGHDT and CDR2 YYEEEE. Trimming at V came to 2 bases and at J to 0 bases, leaving 5 bases not matched to a gene. The CDR3 runs 15 residues. The CDR3 reads CASSFGAGRSYEQYF. CDR3 nucleotide sequence: TGTGCCAGCAGCTTTGGAGCGGGGCGCTCCTACGAGCAGTACTTC.

This chain connects TRBV19 to TRBJ2-1; 7 bases are shared with TRBD2. This CDR3 contains 13 residues. The J segment lost 7 bases and the V segment lost 6 bases, leaving 6 bases of the junction unmatched. Germline lookup yields CDR1 LNHDA and CDR2 SQIVND (reference sequence). CDR3 sequence reads: CASSPGTKNEQFF. As DNA, the CDR3 is TGTGCCAGTAGCCCCGGGACTAAAAATGAGCAGTTCTTC.

This chain joins TRBV19 and TRBJ1-1; D is unclear. The CDR3 is 12 residues long. The germline CDR1 and CDR2 sequences are LNHDA and SQIVND (reference sequence). Between the trimmed V and J ends, which lost 5 bases and 3 bases, there was a span of 7 bases. CDR3 amino acids: CASSSRDTEAFF. The CDR3 DNA reads as TGTGCCAGTAGTTCCCGGGACACTGAAGCTTTCTTT.

The rearrangement joins TRBV12-3 or TRBV12-4 to TRBJ1-5; D is ambiguous. V was cut by 4 bases and J by 4 bases, with 5 bases left in between. The CDR3 contains 12 residues. In nucleotides, the CDR3 is TGTGCCAGCAGTTATAGGAATCAGCCCCAGCATTTT. It is translated as CASSYRNQPQHF.

This chain links TRBV3-1 (or the pseudogene TRBV3-2) with TRBJ1-1; weak D call: TRBD1 (5 bases). CDR1 is LGHDT, CDR2 YNNKEL, per germline (reference sequence). The V end lost 6 bases, the J end lost 1 base, and 9 bases lay between the germline ends. This CDR3 region has 13 residues. The CDR3 coding sequence is TGTGCCAGCAGTCCCGGGGCGAACACTGAAGCTTTCTTT. Encoded protein: CASSPGANTEAFF.

This chain links TRBV29-1 with TRBJ2-1; D call uncertain. This CDR3 spans 11 amino acids. Germline CDR1 reads SQVTM; CDR2 reads ANQGSEA. Trimming cost V 3 bases and J 8 bases, with 8 bases left between them. CDR3 protein: CSVDRMDEQFF. The CDR3, as DNA: TGCAGCGTTGATCGTATGGATGAGCAGTTCTTC.

The genes are TRBV13 and TRBJ1-1, with D maybe TRBD1 (5 bases). Looked up from germline, CDR1 is PRHDT and CDR2 is FYEKMQ (reference sequence). The CDR3 sequence is 13 residues long. V lost 5 bases to trimming and J lost 8 bases, with 15 bases between them. CDR3 DNA sequence: TGTGCCAGCAGCGTTACAGGAGGAGGGGAAGCTTTCTTT. Its protein product is CASSVTGGGEAFF.

The V gene is TRBV5-4, the J gene TRBJ1-3; TRBD1 is a possible D gene (6 bases). Deletions cut 0 bases from V and 3 bases from J, with 10 bases between. Germline CDR1 and CDR2: SGHNT and YYREEE (reference sequence). This CDR3 has 15 amino acids. The CDR3: CASSLGTGSGNTIYF. CDR3 bases: TGTGCCAGCAGCTTGGGAACAGGGAGTGGAAACACCATATATTTT.

V and J are TRBV6-1 and TRBJ2-2; no reliable D call. Germline lookup yields CDR1 MNHNS and CDR2 SASEGT. This CDR3 has 13 residues. V lost 2 bases and J 3 bases, leaving 4 bases between the germline ends. The DNA of the CDR3 is TGTGCCAGCAGTGAATCTCACACCGGGGAGCTGTTTTTT. Residues: CASSESHTGELFF.

The J gene is TRBJ2-2, the V gene TRBV10-3; D not resolved. The ends were cut back, 2 bases at V and 5 bases at J, with 9 bases in the middle. CDR1 and CDR2 from the germline V gene are ENHRY and SYGVKD. The CDR3 consists of 14 residues. The CDR3: CAISETRITGELFF. As DNA, the CDR3 is TGTGCCATCAGTGAGACGAGGATTACCGGGGAGCTGTTTTTT.

The chain employs TRBV5-6 and TRBJ1-2; tentatively, D is TRBD1 (5 bases). The V and J ends lost 6 bases and 3 bases respectively, with 12 bases between them. The CDR3 runs to 13 residues. Germline V gives CDR1 SGHDT, CDR2 YYEEEE. The CDR3 reads CASIRIGDYGYTF. CDR3 sequence (DNA): TGTGCCAGCATTCGAATAGGGGACTATGGCTACACCTTC.